The sequence of this T cell receptor (beta chain) was determined in a study of blood T cell repertoires in COVID-19. Turning to the study itself: Specimens from acute and convalescent COVID-19 originated in the United States, Italy and Spain. T cells, B-cell-depleted T cells, or PBMCs provided the cDNA or gDNA that served as material.

The repertoire was sequenced with immunoSEQ multiplex PCR; TCRdb's copy has only in-frame clones and lacks some. The data show more than 100,000 clones, roughly 84% seen once. Trimming removed 5 bases at V and 2 bases at J, with 15 bases between. Looked up from germline, CDR1 is MNHEY and CDR2 is SVGAGI. The CDR3 loop spans 15 amino acids. Sequenced input: peripheral blood. The sequence was collected from a man aged 60 to 69 with acute or convalescent COVID-19. The chain combines TRBV6-5 with TRBJ1-2; D perhaps matches TRBD1 (6 bases). The CDR3 here is CASSPGGALNYGYTF. The CDR3 nucleotides read TGTGCCAGCAGTCCGGGGGGGGCCTTAAACTATGGCTACACCTTC.